Listed here is a single T cell receptor (beta chain). This sample was included in a study of cytotoxic CD8 clonotypes in ibrutinib-treated CLL. CDR3 length: 15 residues. With 0 bases removed from V and 5 bases from J, the gap between germline ends came to 11 bases. Per the germline V gene, CDR1 is MGHRA and CDR2 is YSYEKL. Investigators sought sequencing depths of between 1 in 200,000 and 1 in 1 million T cells. Data came from immunoSEQ multiplex PCR; TCRdb stores just in-frame clones and leaves some out. The sample comprises 250,000 to 350,000 clones, around 77% of which are singletons, and about 5.7% rests with the top ten.

The source is a human donor with chronic lymphocytic leukemia. Source: PBMCs, taken at disease progression, from a patient treated with ibrutinib. V and J are TRBV4-1 and TRBJ1-5; TRBD1 is a possible D gene (6 bases). The DNA for the CDR3 is TGCGCCAGCAGCCAAGACCCGGGGGGCGATCAGCCCCAGCATTTT. Translation gives CASSQDPGGDQPQHF.